The source of this T cell receptor beta chain is a study of early T cells in non-severe SARS-CoV-2 infection. Whole-study context: Sequencing of bulk RNA from unsorted whole blood was done, without chain pairing.

General study results and limits: CD4 and private specificities were missed by VDJdb matching, which favored anti-spike CD8 responses.

Separate cDNA molecules each had unique molecular identifiers attached to them. TCRdb redid the calling of the 5' RACE reads with MiXCR, one entry per CDR3 protein. Of 30,000 to 40,000 distinct CDR3 sequences in the sample, over 4.5% are singletons; the top ten hold 7.6%. This clonotype came up a few times. Its antigen is still unknown. The sequence was obtained from an adult who was a healthcare worker with PCR-confirmed SARS-CoV-2 infection or an uninfected control (not recorded which). Sequenced input: whole blood.

The chain's CDR3 is CAITSQTSGVNTGELFF. The CDR3 nucleotides are TGTGCCATCACCTCCCAGACTAGCGGGGTGAACACCGGGGAGCTGTTTTTT. The chain has TRBV10-3 and TRBJ2-2; 11 positions agree with TRBD2. This CDR3 contains 17 residues. Trimming took 7 bases from V and 1 from J; bases not matched to a gene: 8. CDR1 and CDR2 (germline): ENHRY, SYGVKD.